Each of the 13 T cell receptor beta chains below was sequenced from the same sample in a study of blood T cells in healthy people across ages. A J-beta primer mix and a sample-barcoded 5' primer were used in a second PCR of about 7 to 11 cycles. A single record per CDR3 protein comes from TCRdb applying MiXCR to the 5' RACE reads. The sample gives roughly 1.5 million distinct CDR3 sequences, 40% to 45% of which show up once; about 3.8% is in the top ten. The source material was blood. The receptor set was obtained from a woman younger than 35 in good health.

The chain combines TRBV12-3 or TRBV12-4 with TRBJ2-1, with D tentatively TRBD2 (6 bases). Trimming took off 5 bases at V and 11 bases at J, with 7 bases between the two ends. The CDR3 has 10 amino acids. CDR3 sequence reads: CASSRGKQFF. DNA of the CDR3: TGTGCCAGCAGTCGCGGGAAGCAGTTCTTC.

The V gene is TRBV7-2, the J gene TRBJ1-4; possibly TRBD1 for D (5 bases). The CDR3 runs 16 residues. The germline gives CDR1 SGHTA, CDR2 FQGNSA. V lost 2 bases and J 2 bases, leaving 12 bases between the germline ends. CDR3 sequence: CASSLSGTRTNEKLFF. The CDR3 DNA reads as TGTGCCAGCAGCTTATCGGGGACTCGCACTAATGAAAAACTGTTTTTT.

This clonotype turned up a few times. V is TRBV10-3 and J is TRBJ1-2; 7 bases fit TRBD1. Trimming at V came to 5 bases and at J to 4 bases, leaving 1 base not matched to a gene. CDR1 ENHRY and CDR2 SYGVKD come from the germline V gene. This CDR3 comprises 12 residues. In nucleotides, the CDR3 is TGTGCCATCAGTCGGGACAGCTATGGCTACACCTTC. Residues: CAISRDSYGYTF.

In its sample, this clonotype was seen a few times. The genes are TRBV2 and TRBJ2-1, with D possibly matching TRBD2 (5 bases). The V and J ends lost 7 bases and 4 bases respectively, with 17 bases between them. The CDR3 is 15 amino acids. CDR1 is SNHLY and CDR2 is FYNNEI in the germline V gene. The CDR3 sequence is CASTPVGSGYNEQFF. CDR3 coding DNA: TGTGCCAGCACCCCCGTCGGGTCGGGGTACAATGAGCAGTTCTTC.

The V call is TRBV7-9, the J call TRBJ2-3; 8 bases match TRBD2. Per the germline V gene, CDR1 is SEHNR and CDR2 is FQNEAQ (reference sequence). The trim removed 5 bases at V and 4 bases at J, leaving 11 bases unmatched. CDR3 size: 16 residues. The CDR3 DNA reads as TGTGCCAGCAGCCCAACCCCCGGGGGGGCCGCAGATACGCAGTATTTT. Translated: CASSPTPGGAADTQYF.

The chain has TRBV20-1 and TRBJ2-1; possibly TRBD2 for D (6 bases). CDR3 length: 17 amino acids. Germline-derived CDR1 and CDR2 are DFQATT and SNEGSKA (reference sequence). Trimming pared 6 bases from V and 0 bases from J, leaving 21 bases between. In DNA form, the CDR3 reads TGCAGTGCACATTTATTCTCCCGGAGGGCCTCCTACAATGAGCAGTTCTTC. It codes for CSAHLFSRRASYNEQFF.

V gene TRBV7-9 combines with J gene TRBJ2-5; 7 positions agree with TRBD1. The CDR3 contains 15 residues. In germline, CDR1 is SEHNR, CDR2 FQNEAQ (reference sequence). V was clipped by 2 bases and J by 4 bases; unmatched bases: 7. As DNA, the CDR3 is TGTGCCAGCAGCTTAAACGGACAGGCCGCAGAGACCCAGTACTTC. Protein sequence: CASSLNGQAAETQYF.

There are a few counts of this clonotype. DNA for the CDR3: TGTGCCAGCAGCTTGTACCGGGTGTTGAACACTGAAGCTTTCTTT. Amino acid sequence: CASSLYRVLNTEAFF. The chain employs TRBV7-2 and TRBJ1-1; D unclear. The V gene's germline CDR1 is SGHTA and CDR2 FQGNSA. The ends were cut back, 3 bases at V and 0 bases at J, with 11 bases in the middle. This CDR3 spans 15 amino acids.

For this clonotype: A read error may account for a junction end that differs from germline. CDR3 amino acids: CASSFGWGQNTETFF. In DNA, the CDR3 is TGTGCCAGCAGCTTCGGGTGGGGGCAGAACACTGAAACTTTCTTT. V and J are TRBV5-6 and TRBJ1-1; a weak D match, TRBD1 (6 bases). CDR1 is SGHDT, CDR2 YYEEEE, per germline. The CDR3 extends over 15 amino acids.

CDR3 nucleotide sequence: TGTGCCACCAGTGGATCGGACAGGGTCGATGGCTACACCTTC. Translated: CATSGSDRVDGYTF. The chain uses TRBV24-1 and TRBJ1-2; 8 bases agree with TRBD1. The CDR3 consists of 14 residues. Germline values: CDR1 KGHDR, CDR2 SFDVKD. V was clipped by 5 bases and J by 6 bases; unmatched bases: 7.

This clonotype came up many times. The chain is built from TRBV18 and TRBJ2-5; no clear D gene. CDR1 and CDR2 (germline): KGHSH, LQKENI. The CDR3 totals 12 residues. V was clipped by 1 base and J by 4 bases, with 4 bases between them. CDR3 sequence (DNA): TGTGCCAGCTCACCACGATTAGAGACCCAGTACTTC. It yields the protein CASSPRLETQYF. Full variable domain (outside the CDR3, taken from reference TRBV18 and TRBJ2-5): NAGVMQNPRHLVRRRGQEARLRCSPMKGHSHVYWYRQLPEEGLKFMVYLQKENIIDESGMPKERFSAEFPKEGPSILRIQQVVRGDSAAYFCASSPRLETQYFGPGTRLLVL.

CDR3 coding DNA: TGTGCCAGCAGCTTAGCTTCCCGAGAGAAGAGTGAGCAGTTCTTC. It encodes CASSLASREKSEQFF. The rearrangement joins TRBV7-9 to TRBJ2-1; unclear D gene. The CDR3 is made up of 15 amino acids. CDR1 and CDR2 (germline): SEHNR, FQNEAQ (reference sequence). Trimming removed 0 bases from V and 9 bases from J, with 15 bases in between.

The chain joins TRBV20-1 to TRBJ1-2; D is undetermined. Trimming stripped 6 bases from V and 0 bases from J, with 17 bases between. CDR1 DFQATT and CDR2 SNEGSKA come from the germline V gene (reference sequence). The CDR3 covers 15 residues. CDR3 sequence: CSAAGGRSSNYGYTF. In DNA form, the CDR3 reads TGCAGTGCGGCCGGCGGACGGTCCTCTAACTATGGCTACACCTTC.